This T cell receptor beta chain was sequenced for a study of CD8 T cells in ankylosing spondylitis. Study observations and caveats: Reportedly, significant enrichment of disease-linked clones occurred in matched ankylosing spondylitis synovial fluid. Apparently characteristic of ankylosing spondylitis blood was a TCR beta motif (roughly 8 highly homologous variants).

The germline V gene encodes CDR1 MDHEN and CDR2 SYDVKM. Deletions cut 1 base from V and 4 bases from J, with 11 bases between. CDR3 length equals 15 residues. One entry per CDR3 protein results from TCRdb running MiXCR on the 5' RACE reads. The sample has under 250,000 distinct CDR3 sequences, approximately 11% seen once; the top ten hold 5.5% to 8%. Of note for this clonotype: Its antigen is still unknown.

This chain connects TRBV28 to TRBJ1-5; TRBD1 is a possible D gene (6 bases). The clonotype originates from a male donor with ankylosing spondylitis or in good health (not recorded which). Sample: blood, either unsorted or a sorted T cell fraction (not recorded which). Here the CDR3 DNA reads TGTGCCAGCAGTTTATCACAGGGTGGAAATCAGCCCCAGCATTTT. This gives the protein CASSLSQGGNQPQHF. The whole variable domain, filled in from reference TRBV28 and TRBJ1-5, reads DVKVTQSSRYLVKRTGEKVFLECVQDMDHENMFWYRQDPGLGLRLIYFSYDVKMKEKGDIPEGYSVSREKKERFSLILESASTNQTSMYLCASSLSQGGNQPQHFGDGTRLSIL.